This T cell receptor (beta chain) stems from a study of blood T cell repertoires in COVID-19. Turning to the study itself: There were acute and convalescent COVID-19 samples, and they came from the United States, Italy and Spain. T cells, B-cell-depleted T cells, or PBMCs supplied cDNA or gDNA.

In the original processing: By means of reference gene primer amplification, nucleated cell counts were estimated. TCRdb keeps only in-frame clones here, not all; method: immunoSEQ multiplex PCR. V, J and clone size reflect that table, while D and trimming were determined from the DNA. In the table there are more than 200,000 clones, about 80% of which are singletons. Looked up from germline, CDR1 is SGDLS and CDR2 is YYNGEE. The CDR3 loop spans 12 amino acids. V trimming: 4 bases; J trimming: 10 bases; junction bases outside the gene matches: 5. This TCR derives from a woman aged 40-49 years with active or convalescent COVID-19. Sequencing used peripheral blood. The V call is TRBV9, the J call TRBJ2-1; 7 nucleotides line up with TRBD1. DNA of the CDR3: TGTGCCAGCAGCCCACAGGGGTCCGAGCAGTTCTTC. Encoded protein: CASSPQGSEQFF.